This TCR beta chain originates from a study of cytomegalovirus exposure and HLA in healthy donors. The study, taken as a whole, reports: Looking again later, the authors saw that most CMV-associated TCR beta chains seemed HLA-restricted.

V dropped 5 bases and J dropped 2; count of bases not matched to a gene: 4. The CDR3 contains 17 residues. CDR1 is SGHAT, CDR2 FQNNGV, per germline. All donors participated as healthy donors of bone marrow. Though probably carrying unrecorded immune exposures, donors were nominally healthy at sampling. Details on this clone: Its antigen is as yet unknown.

The PCR ran on 60 Vbeta and 13 Jbeta primers. Profiling relied on immunoSEQ multiplex PCR, and the TCRdb table lists in-frame clones only, not all of them. The repertoire has some 200,000 clones, about 80% of them found once; the top ten carry 1.2% to 1.5%. This receptor was taken from a girl under 18 in good health and CMV-seronegative. The V gene is TRBV11-2, the J gene TRBJ2-6, with TRBD1 identical over 12 bases. Input material: PBMCs. Here the CDR3 reads CASSRGQGAPGANVLTF. The CDR3 DNA reads TGTGCCAGCAGCCGGGGACAGGGGGCGCCTGGGGCCAACGTCCTGACTTTC.